The 10 T cell receptor beta chains listed next were all sequenced from one sample in a study of OX40 agonist ivuxolimab in advanced cancers. The method was immunoSEQ multiplex PCR; TCRdb's version includes in-frame clones alone and lacks a portion of them. Here the sample spans about 82,000 clones, over 85% being singletons. The sequences come from CD4+ or CD8+ T cells sorted from blood, collected in a trial of the OX40 agonist ivuxolimab. The receptors here all came from an adult with an advanced solid tumor such as melanoma, head and neck, liver or kidney cancer.

The chain uses TRBV27 and TRBJ2-1; D not resolved. This CDR3 is 15 amino acids long. Germline V lookup: CDR1 MNHEY, CDR2 SMNVEV (reference sequence). Trimming took off 2 bases at V and 0 bases at J, with 8 bases between the two ends. CDR3 bases: TGTGCCAGCAGTTTAAGTCATAGCTCCTACAATGAGCAGTTCTTC. It is translated as CASSLSHSSYNEQFF.

This chain links TRBV30 with TRBJ2-6; no reliable D call. Trimming pared 3 bases from V and 0 bases from J, leaving 6 bases between. Looked up from germline, CDR1 is GTSNPN and CDR2 is SVGIG (reference sequence). This CDR3 has 14 residues. CDR3 sequence: CAWSLNSGANVLTF. CDR3 DNA: TGTGCCTGGAGCTTAAACTCTGGGGCCAACGTCCTGACTTTC. Using reference TRBV30 and TRBJ2-6 for the parts outside the CDR3, the full variable domain is SQTIHQWPATLVQPVGSPLSLECTVEGTSNPNLYWYRQAAGRGLQLLFYSVGIGQISSEVPQNLSASRPQDRQFILSSKKLLLSDSGFYLCAWSLNSGANVLTFGAGSRLTVL.

The genes are TRBV10-2 and TRBJ1-5; D ambiguous. Germline-derived CDR1 and CDR2 are WSHSY and SAAADI. The CDR3 spans 14 residues. The V end was cut by 3 bases, the J end by 4 bases, with 10 bases between. CDR3 sequence: CASSDGRENQPQHF. The CDR3 DNA is TGCGCCAGCAGTGATGGACGGGAGAATCAGCCCCAGCATTTT.

V is TRBV28 and J is TRBJ2-5; TRBD1 matches at 7 bases. Germline V gene lookup returns CDR1 MDHEN and CDR2 SYDVKM. Unmatched junction bases numbered 11, after V lost 6 bases and J lost 7 bases. The CDR3 is made up of 14 amino acids. CDR3 DNA: TGTGCCAGCAGACCACAGGGGCCGCCCGGGACCCAGTACTTC. Its translation: CASRPQGPPGTQYF.

The chain uses TRBV30 and TRBJ1-5, with D possibly being TRBD1 (6 bases). V was cut by 2 bases and J by 4 bases, with 6 bases left in between. The germline V gene has CDR1 GTSNPN and CDR2 SVGIG (reference sequence). CDR3 size: 12 residues. In DNA, the CDR3 is TGTGCCTGGAGTACAGGGAATCAGCCCCAGCATTTT. Residues: CAWSTGNQPQHF.

This clone was seen only once. V is TRBV7-2 and J is TRBJ2-5; 7 bases are shared with TRBD2. The CDR3 loop spans 14 amino acids. Per germline, CDR1 SGHTA and CDR2 FQGNSA. V trimming: 4 bases; J trimming: 5 bases; junction bases outside the gene matches: 7. In DNA form, the CDR3 reads TGTGCCAGCAGCTACCAGGTGGGGGGGGAGACCCAGTACTTC. It yields the protein CASSYQVGGETQYF. Variable domain in full (rest from reference TRBV7-2 and TRBJ2-5): GAGVSQSPSNKVTEKGKDVELRCDPISGHTALYWYRQSLGQGLEFLIYFQGNSAPDKSGLPSDRFSAERTGGSVSTLTIQRTQQEDSAVYLCASSYQVGGETQYFGPGTRLLVL.

This clone was seen just once. The chain joins TRBV28 to TRBJ2-2; 8 positions match TRBD2. Germline CDR1 and CDR2: MDHEN and SYDVKM. This CDR3 has 17 amino acids. V was clipped by 6 bases and J by 5 bases; unmatched bases: 14. DNA for the CDR3: TGTGCCAGCAGCCCAGGCTCGGGGGGGCCTGCTACCGGGGAGCTGTTTTTT. This encodes CASSPGSGGPATGELFF. Drawing the rest from reference TRBV28 and TRBJ2-2, the complete variable domain is DVKVTQSSRYLVKRTGEKVFLECVQDMDHENMFWYRQDPGLGLRLIYFSYDVKMKEKGDIPEGYSVSREKKERFSLILESASTNQTSMYLCASSPGSGGPATGELFFGEGSRLTVL.

The rearrangement joins TRBV28 to TRBJ1-2, with TRBD1 matching over 10 bases. After removal of 6 bases from V and 6 bases from J, the junction contained 10 bases not matched to a gene. This CDR3 contains 15 residues. Germline V CDR1 and CDR2: MDHEN, SYDVKM. The CDR3 DNA reads TGTGCCAGCAGCCCAGGACAGGGGGGATTGAATGGCTACACCTTC. It is translated as CASSPGQGGLNGYTF.

This chain connects TRBV27 to TRBJ1-4, with no clear D. This CDR3 is 12 amino acids long. Trimming left V 6 bases short and J 6 bases short, with 8 bases between. Germline V CDR1 and CDR2: MNHEY, SMNVEV (reference sequence). The CDR3 loop reads CASRREDEKLFF. CDR3 DNA sequence: TGTGCCAGCAGAAGGGAGGATGAAAAACTGTTTTTT.

The V call is TRBV28, the J call TRBJ1-5, with TRBD1 identical over 10 bases. Germline V gene lookup returns CDR1 MDHEN and CDR2 SYDVKM. CDR3 length: 15 amino acids. Unmatched junction bases numbered 8, after V lost 8 bases and J lost 4 bases. CDR3 amino acids: CASGQGDGPNQPQHF. The DNA of the CDR3 is TGTGCCAGCGGACAGGGGGATGGTCCTAATCAGCCCCAGCATTTT.